A single sample is the source of the 9 T cell receptor beta chains below, sequenced in a study of blood T cell repertoires in COVID-19 (dated by TCRdb to 2018 to 2021). To prepare the library, the immunoSEQ multiplex PCR assay was applied. TCRdb retrieved this table from immuneACCESS and kept in-frame rearrangements only. Not all clones are present; in checked studies, unresolved V genes account for under half, and no reason is known for the remainder. Across this sample there are approximately 14,000 clones, with over 70% seen only once. The leading ten clones occupy roughly 28% of the sample. Sequenced material: peripheral blood. These receptors originate from a human donor in a cohort sampled during active COVID-19.

On this clone itself: Other DNA sequences in this sample translate to the same CDR3. The chain links TRBV6-5 to TRBJ2-2; TRBD1 matches 7 bases. With 0 bases clipped from V and 5 bases from J, the junction kept 3 bases outside the gene matches. From germline, CDR1 is MNHEY and CDR2 SVGAGI. The CDR3 covers 15 residues. The CDR3 sequence is CASSYSKQGTGELFF. In nucleotides, the CDR3 is TGTGCCAGCAGTTACTCAAAACAGGGGACCGGGGAGCTGTTTTTT.

The gene calls are TRBV10-3 and TRBJ1-2; D not certain. V dropped 6 bases and J dropped 6 bases, with 14 bases sitting between them. CDR3 length equals 13 residues. The germline CDR1 and CDR2 sequences are ENHRY and SYGVKD. CDR3 DNA: TGTGCCATCAGGGCCACGAGGGAGGATGGCTACACCTTC. Its protein product is CAIRATREDGYTF.

This clone showed up just a few times. V usage is TRBV6-5 and J usage is TRBJ2-1; TRBD2 matches at 14 bases. Trimming removed 6 bases from V and 8 bases from J; junction bases left unmatched: 6. The CDR3 runs 15 residues. In germline, CDR1 is MNHEY, CDR2 SVGAGI. The CDR3 DNA is TGTGCCAGCAGCTGGGGGACTAGCGGGAGTTATGAGCAGTTCTTC. Translated: CASSWGTSGSYEQFF.

A remark on this clone: At one of its ends the junction is not consistent with the germline gene, which may arise from a read error. This chain uses TRBV10-3 with TRBJ1-2, with 7 bases identical to TRBD1. The CDR3 runs to 14 residues. The germline gives CDR1 ENHRY, CDR2 SYGVKD. The CDR3 is CAIKTTGTEQPDYF. The CDR3 bases are TGTGCCATCAAGACTACCGGGACAGAGCAACCGGATTACTTC.

This clone has a handful of counts. The chain has TRBV20-1 and TRBJ2-1, with 7 bases identical to TRBD2. CDR1 DFQATT and CDR2 SNEGSKA come from the germline V gene (reference sequence). CDR3 length: 14 residues. V shed 3 bases, J shed 8 bases, and the junction held 10 bases outside the gene matches. CDR3 sequence: CSASRWEGRDEQFF. DNA for the CDR3: TGCAGTGCTAGTAGGTGGGAGGGGAGGGATGAGCAGTTCTTC.

V and J are TRBV7-2 and TRBJ1-3, with no clear D. There are 17 residues in the CDR3. The V gene's germline CDR1 is SGHTA and CDR2 FQGNSA. Between the trimmed V and J ends, which lost 0 bases and 6 bases, there was a span of 18 bases. In nucleotides, the CDR3 is TGTGCCAGCAGCTTAGCCACAGCATTAACGGCCCTAAACACCATATATTTT. Protein product: CASSLATALTALNTIYF.

The chain links TRBV5-1 to TRBJ2-7; maybe TRBD1 (5 bases). The CDR3 runs to 15 residues. Trimming pared 4 bases from V and 3 bases from J, leaving 17 bases between. CDR1 SGHRS and CDR2 YFSETQ come from the germline V gene. The CDR3 is CASSPQGRTHYEQYF. The CDR3 region has the DNA TGCGCCAGCAGCCCCCAGGGCAGGACGCACTACGAGCAGTACTTC.

This clone has only a few counts. The chain combines TRBV10-2 with TRBJ2-7; a possible D gene is TRBD1 (7 bases). Germline V gene sequence: CDR1 WSHSY, CDR2 SAAADI. CDR3 length: 14 amino acids. V was trimmed by 4 bases and J by 6 bases, leaving 16 bases between them. DNA of the CDR3: TGCGCCAGCAGTGGAGGAGGGGGCTTTTCCGAGCAGTACTTC. This sequence encodes CASSGGGGFSEQYF.

V and J are TRBV4-2 and TRBJ1-1; weak D call: TRBD1 (5 bases). Deletions cut 0 bases from V and 0 bases from J, with 11 bases between. This CDR3 comprises 16 residues. The germline V gene has CDR1 LGHNA and CDR2 YNFKEQ. CDR3: CASSQEGHFMNTEAFF. CDR3 sequence (DNA): TGTGCCAGCAGCCAAGAAGGACACTTCATGAACACTGAAGCTTTCTTT.